The rows below give T cell receptor beta chains drawn from one sample of a study of T cell responses to AZD1222 COVID-19 vaccine. Sequencing used immunoSEQ multiplex PCR; TCRdb keeps in-frame clones, though not all of them. The table includes over 85,000 clones, about nine tenths detected once. This specimen consisted of peripheral blood, obtained 28 days after the second AZD1222 dose. The receptors stem from an adult who received the AZD1222 COVID-19 vaccine. The CDR3 runs from the conserved cysteine through the conserved F or W. D genes are given only for firm matches. Clone size is shown for a subset of rows, as once, few, many or a class of expanded clone.

d_call clone_size j_call v_call cdr3_aa cdr3_nt
TRBD2 NA TRBJ2-1 TRBV7-3 CASSPSGGTYNEQFF TGTGCCAGCAGCCCCAGCGGGGGTACCTACAATGAGCAGTTCTTC
NA NA TRBJ1-1 TRBV5-5 CASSLTRGFTEAFF TGTGCCAGCAGCTTGACCAGGGGTTTCACTGAAGCTTTCTTT
NA NA TRBJ2-2 TRBV9 CASSVAPLTNTGELFF TGTGCCAGCAGCGTAGCTCCCCTAACGAACACCGGGGAGCTGTTTTTT
NA NA TRBJ2-2 TRBV24-1 CATSDQGYAGNTGELFF TGTGCCACCAGTGACCAGGGCTACGCAGGTAACACCGGGGAGCTGTTTTTT
NA once TRBJ2-7 TRBV19 CASSIGESYEQYF TGTGCCAGTAGTATTGGGGAATCCTACGAGCAGTACTTC
NA NA TRBJ1-2 TRBV28 CASSLKAVYGYTF TGTGCCAGCAGTTTAAAGGCAGTTTATGGTTACACCTTC
TRBD2 NA TRBJ2-3 TRBV6-1 CASNERTSGLTLYF TGTGCCAGCAATGAACGGACTAGCGGGCTTACGCTGTATTTT
NA NA TRBJ1-5 TRBV28 CASSLGGQVGGPQHF TGTGCCAGCAGTTTAGGGGGACAAGTAGGGGGGCCCCAGCATTTT
NA NA TRBJ1-6 TRBV21-1 CASSIRREPASYNSPLHF TGTGCCAGCAGCATCCGAAGAGAGCCAGCCTCCTATAATTCACCCCTCCACTTT
TRBD1 NA TRBJ1-2 TRBV4-1 CASSLKQGANYGYTF TGCGCCAGCAGCCTAAAGCAGGGGGCTAACTATGGCTACACCTTC
NA few TRBJ1-6 TRBV5-1 CASRPGDVNSPLHF TGCGCCAGTAGACCTGGGGACGTGAATTCACCCCTCCACTTT
TRBD1 NA TRBJ1-3 TRBV9 CASSARQGSSGNTIYF TGTGCCAGCAGCGCCCGACAGGGGAGCTCTGGAAACACCATATATTTT
NA NA TRBJ2-2 TRBV14 CASSSFSWGDTGELFF TGTGCCAGCAGCTCGTTCTCGTGGGGAGACACCGGGGAGCTGTTTTTT
NA NA TRBJ1-3 TRBV18 CASSPTTETGNTIYF TGTGCCAGCTCACCGACGACAGAGACTGGAAACACCATATATTTT
NA once TRBJ2-2 TRBV5-1 CASSRGAKTGELFF TGCGCCAGCAGCCGGGGGGCGAAGACCGGGGAGCTGTTTTTT
NA NA TRBJ1-5 TRBV6-5 CASSLRGQPQHF TGTGCCAGCAGTCTCCGGGGGCAGCCCCAGCATTTT
NA NA TRBJ2-3 TRBV24-1 CATSDPSGYSTDTQYF TGTGCCACCAGTGATCCCAGCGGGTATAGCACAGATACGCAGTATTTT
NA NA TRBJ2-2 TRBV7-8 CASSPRIATGELFF TGTGCCAGCAGCCCTAGAATAGCCACCGGGGAGCTGTTTTTT
NA few TRBJ2-5 TRBV19 CASSDWQETQYF TGTGCCAGTTCGGACTGGCAAGAGACCCAGTACTTC
TRBD2 once TRBJ2-1 TRBV7-7 CASSLGSGVNEQFF TGTGCTAGCAGCTTGGGTAGCGGGGTTAATGAGCAGTTCTTC
NA NA TRBJ1-4 TRBV30 CAWGFGDRGMVANEKLFF TGTGCCTGGGGGTTCGGGGACCGGGGAATGGTGGCTAATGAAAAACTGTTTTTT
NA NA TRBJ1-5 TRBV19 CASTKGGARQPQHF TGTGCCAGTACCAAGGGCGGGGCACGGCAGCCCCAGCATTTT
NA NA TRBJ2-5 TRBV27 CASSLSVTETQYF TGTGCCAGCAGTTTATCTGTCACGGAGACCCAGTACTTC
NA NA TRBJ2-1 TRBV29-1 CSVDKGGSYNEQFF TGCAGCGTTGATAAAGGGGGCTCCTACAATGAGCAGTTCTTC
NA once TRBJ2-3 TRBV5-4 CASSLDRSTDTQYF TGTGCCAGCAGCTTGGACAGAAGCACAGATACGCAGTATTTT
NA NA TRBJ2-1 TRBV14 CASRAGGEQFF TGTGCCAGCAGGGCGGGCGGGGAGCAGTTCTTC
NA NA TRBJ1-6 TRBV20-1 CSASVNSPLHF TGCAGTGCTTCAGTTAATTCACCCCTCCACTTT
NA once TRBJ2-3 TRBV5-4 CASSPGPGTDTQYF TGTGCCAGCAGCCCGGGACCCGGCACAGATACGCAGTATTTT
NA few TRBJ1-1 TRBV25-1 CASSAWDTEAFF TGTGCCAGCAGTGCCTGGGACACTGAAGCTTTCTTT
NA NA TRBJ2-5 TRBV2 CASSPTDQERYF TGTGCCAGCAGTCCCACCGACCAAGAGAGGTACTTC
NA NA TRBJ2-1 TRBV7-3 CASSLTGAVGPNEQFF TGTGCCAGCAGCTTGACAGGAGCCGTCGGACCCAATGAGCAGTTCTTC
NA NA TRBJ1-1 TRBV24-1 CATSESQGRVAFF TGTGCCACCAGTGAGTCCCAGGGGAGGGTGGCTTTCTTT
TRBD1 NA TRBJ2-3 TRBV5-1 CASSLDRANTDTQYF TGCGCCAGCAGCTTAGACAGGGCAAACACAGATACGCAGTATTTT
NA once TRBJ2-5 TRBV28 CASSPLPGVPETQYF TGTGCCAGCAGCCCCCTCCCCGGGGTCCCAGAGACCCAGTACTTC
TRBD2 NA TRBJ2-1 TRBV5-4 CASSLTAGGRNEQFF TGTGCCAGCAGCTTGACGGCGGGGGGGAGGAATGAGCAGTTCTTC
TRBD2 NA TRBJ2-5 TRBV15 CATSTGLDSQETQYF TGTGCCACCAGCACGGGACTAGATAGCCAAGAGACCCAGTACTTC
TRBD1 NA TRBJ1-6 TRBV7-6 CASSLIAGTGLSGNSPLHF TGTGCCAGCAGCCTAATAGCCGGGACAGGCCTCAGCGGGAATTCACCCCTCCACTTT
NA NA TRBJ2-5 TRBV24-1 CATSDPTSSQETQYF TGTGCCACCAGTGATCCCACTAGTTCCCAAGAGACCCAGTACTTC
NA NA TRBJ1-1 TRBV19 CASSTRFFFF TGTGCCAGTAGTACCCGGTTTTTTTTCTTT
NA few TRBJ2-2 TRBV19 CASSIGSGELFF TGTGCCAGTAGTATCGGGTCTGGGGAGCTGTTTTTT
TRBD1 NA TRBJ1-3 TRBV7-6 CASSLQTGAGNTIYF TGTGCCAGCAGCTTACAAACAGGGGCTGGAAACACCATATATTTT
TRBD2 NA TRBJ2-3 TRBV3-1/TRBV3-2 CASSPRRGLAGGRTQYF TGTGCCAGCAGCCCACGGCGGGGACTAGCGGGGGGCAGGACGCAGTATTTT
NA NA TRBJ2-3 TRBV11-2 CASSLEGRTDTQYF TGTGCCAGCAGCTTAGAGGGGCGCACAGATACGCAGTATTTT
NA NA TRBJ2-2 TRBV4-2 CASSPTSHRVTGELFF TGTGCCAGCAGCCCCACTAGCCACCGGGTCACCGGGGAGCTGTTTTTT
TRBD1 NA TRBJ1-4 TRBV30 CAWTGGQGLREKLFF TGTGCCTGGACCGGGGGACAGGGCCTACGGGAAAAACTGTTTTTT
NA NA TRBJ1-2 TRBV7-9 CASSLSGVTNYGYTF TGTGCCAGCAGCTTATCCGGTGTAACTAACTATGGCTACACCTTC
TRBD1 NA TRBJ2-7 TRBV2 CARSGRRSGGSYEQYF TGTGCCAGGTCGGGACGCAGGTCAGGGGGCTCCTACGAGCAGTACTTC
NA NA TRBJ1-2 TRBV7-8 CASSSGPMEGYGYTF TGTGCCAGCAGCTCCGGACCGATGGAGGGATATGGCTACACCTTC
NA NA TRBJ1-2 TRBV6-5 CASSYGGVAGYTF TGTGCCAGCAGTTACGGAGGGGTTGCTGGCTACACCTTC
TRBD2 NA TRBJ2-2 TRBV7-2 CASSLALAGGPTGELFF TGTGCCAGCAGCTTAGCGCTAGCGGGGGGGCCCACCGGGGAGCTGTTTTTT
NA NA TRBJ2-3 TRBV19 CATSDRSTDTQYF TGTGCCACCTCAGACAGGAGCACAGATACGCAGTATTTT
NA NA TRBJ2-7 TRBV6-1 CAAGAGPYEQYF TGTGCCGCCGGGGCAGGGCCCTACGAGCAGTACTTC
NA NA TRBJ1-1 TRBV27 CASSFTGTGTEAFF TGTGCCAGCAGTTTTACAGGGACGGGCACTGAAGCTTTCTTT
NA NA TRBJ1-2 TRBV29-1 CSVEEEERSGYTF TGCAGCGTTGAAGAAGAGGAGAGGAGCGGCTACACCTTC
NA NA TRBJ1-2 TRBV7-2 CASSLVVGKTANYGYTF TGTGCCAGCAGCTTAGTCGTCGGGAAGACAGCTAACTATGGCTACACCTTC
TRBD1 NA TRBJ2-2 TRBV11-3 CASSLEVDRGSTGELFF TGTGCCAGCAGCTTAGAAGTGGACAGGGGGTCTACCGGGGAGCTGTTTTTT
NA once TRBJ1-1 TRBV5-1 CASSRMTVNTEAFF TGCGCCAGCAGCCGAATGACAGTGAACACTGAAGCTTTCTTT
NA NA TRBJ2-1 TRBV4-3 CASSQGVLDKSSYNEQFF TGCGCCAGCAGCCAAGGGGTACTAGACAAGAGCTCCTACAATGAGCAGTTCTTC
NA NA TRBJ2-7 TRBV6-5 CASSYSTRLETHEQYF TGTGCCAGCAGTTACTCGACGCGACTAGAGACCCACGAGCAGTACTTC